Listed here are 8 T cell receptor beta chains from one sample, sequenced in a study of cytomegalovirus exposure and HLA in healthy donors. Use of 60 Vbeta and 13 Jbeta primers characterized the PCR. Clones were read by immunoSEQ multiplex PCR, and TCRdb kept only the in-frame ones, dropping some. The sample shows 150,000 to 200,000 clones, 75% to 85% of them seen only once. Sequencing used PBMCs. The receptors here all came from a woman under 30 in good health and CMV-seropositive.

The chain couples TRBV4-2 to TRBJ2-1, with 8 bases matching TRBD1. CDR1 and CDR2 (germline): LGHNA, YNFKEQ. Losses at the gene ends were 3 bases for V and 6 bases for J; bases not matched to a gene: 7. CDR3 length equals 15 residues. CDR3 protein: CASSQAYTGGNEQFF. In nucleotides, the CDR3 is TGTGCCAGCAGCCAGGCTTATACAGGGGGCAATGAGCAGTTCTTC.

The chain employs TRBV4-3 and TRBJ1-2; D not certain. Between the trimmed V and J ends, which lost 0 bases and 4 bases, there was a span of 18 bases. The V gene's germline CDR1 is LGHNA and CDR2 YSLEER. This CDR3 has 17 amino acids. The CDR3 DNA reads TGCGCCAGCAGCCAAGATCTCGCGGAATCCCGGGGCTATGGCTACACCTTC. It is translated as CASSQDLAESRGYGYTF.

The CDR3 here is CASSGENEQYF. CDR3 in DNA: TGCGCCAGCAGCGGGGAAAACGAGCAGTACTTC. The chain combines TRBV10-1 with TRBJ2-5; tentatively, D is TRBD2 (5 bases). The closer fit of TRBJ2-7 to the DNA end suggests the J call may be wrong. The CDR3 is made up of 11 amino acids. Looked up from germline, CDR1 is WNHNN and CDR2 is SYGVQD (reference sequence).

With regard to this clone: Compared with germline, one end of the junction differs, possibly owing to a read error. In nucleotides, the CDR3 is TGTGCCAGCGGACTGGACAGGCACTTC. Its protein product is CASGLDRHF. V gene TRBV6-4 combines with J gene TRBJ2-5; TRBD1 aligns across 7 bases. Germline lookup yields CDR1 MRHNA and CDR2 SNTAGT. CDR3 size: 9 residues.

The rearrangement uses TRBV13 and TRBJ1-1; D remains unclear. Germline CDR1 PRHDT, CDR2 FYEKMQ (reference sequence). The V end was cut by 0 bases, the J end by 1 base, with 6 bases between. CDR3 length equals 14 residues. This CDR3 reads CASSLGRSNTEAFF. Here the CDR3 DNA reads TGTGCCAGCAGCTTAGGACGGTCGAACACTGAAGCTTTCTTT. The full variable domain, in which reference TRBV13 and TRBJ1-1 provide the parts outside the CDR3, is AAGVIQSPRHLIKEKRETATLKCYPIPRHDTVYWYQQGPGQDPQFLISFYEKMQSDKGSIPDRFSAQQFSDYHSELNMSSLELGDSALYFCASSLGRSNTEAFFGQGTRLTVV.

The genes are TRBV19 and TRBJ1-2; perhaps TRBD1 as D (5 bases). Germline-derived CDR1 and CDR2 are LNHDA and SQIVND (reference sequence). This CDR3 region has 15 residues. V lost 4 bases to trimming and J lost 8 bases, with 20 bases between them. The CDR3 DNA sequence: TGTGCCAGTAGTAAAAATCAGGGTCTTCCGGAAGGCTACACCTTC. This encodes CASSKNQGLPEGYTF.

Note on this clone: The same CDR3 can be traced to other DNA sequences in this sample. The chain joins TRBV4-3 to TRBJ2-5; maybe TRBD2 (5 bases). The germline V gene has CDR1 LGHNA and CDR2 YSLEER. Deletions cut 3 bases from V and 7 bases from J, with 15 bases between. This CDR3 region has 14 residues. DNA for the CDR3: TGCGCCAGCAGCCAGGGCGCCGGAGGCGGGACCCAGTACTTC. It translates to CASSQGAGGGTQYF.

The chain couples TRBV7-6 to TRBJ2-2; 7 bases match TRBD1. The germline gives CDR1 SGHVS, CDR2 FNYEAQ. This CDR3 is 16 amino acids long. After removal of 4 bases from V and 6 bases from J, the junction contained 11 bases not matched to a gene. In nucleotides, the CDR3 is TGTGCCAGCAGCTCTCCGGAACAGGGGCGACCCGGGGAGCTGTTTTTT. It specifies CASSSPEQGRPGELFF.